These T cell receptor beta chains were read from a single sample in a study of cytomegalovirus exposure and HLA in healthy donors. The data were produced by immunoSEQ multiplex PCR, yet TCRdb's version contains in-frame clones alone and is incomplete. The sample contains more than 85,000 clones, approximately 93% of which appear only once. The sequencing sample was made of PBMCs. The receptor source for this set is a woman aged 30 to 39 in good health and CMV-seropositive. Each CDR3 is given with its conserved first and last residue.

j_call	v_call	cdr3_aa
TRBJ2-3	TRBV7-9	CASSPTGSTDTQYF
TRBJ2-7	TRBV27	CASSRGRGNYEQYF
TRBJ2-3	TRBV19	CASKGDTDTQYF
TRBJ2-1	TRBV4-1	CASSPSAGGPYNEQFF
TRBJ1-1	TRBV29-1	CSARKGAPTEAFF
TRBJ1-5	TRBV5-5	CASSLDPYFGVHQPQHF
TRBJ1-5	TRBV6-4	CASRNRGGEQPQHF
TRBJ2-7	TRBV11-1	CASSLAAGTALYYEQYF
TRBJ1-2	TRBV7-2	CASSLFWTGRVDYTF
TRBJ2-7	TRBV29-1	CSVVVSGGYEQYF
TRBJ1-1	TRBV19	CASRTGANTEAFF
TRBJ2-5	TRBV9	CASSVGGRGQETQYF
TRBJ2-1	TRBV9	CASSVDSYNEQFF
TRBJ2-1	TRBV7-9	CASSGRGVEAYNEQFF
TRBJ1-5	TRBV4-1	CASSQVGRINQPQHF
TRBJ1-2	TRBV7-6	CASGAHQDAGLHSF
TRBJ2-5	TRBV9	CASSAGTSTQTQYF
TRBJ2-7	TRBV2	CASSAGRASYEQYF
TRBJ2-1	TRBV7-8	CASSLGVYSSYNEQFF
TRBJ2-2	TRBV11-2	CASNPTGYPGELFF
TRBJ2-7	TRBV19	CASSIAARQAYEQYF
TRBJ2-2	TRBV7-2	CASSSTSLAFANTGELFF
TRBJ2-6	TRBV28	CASSILAGGLGANVLTF
TRBJ1-2	TRBV4-1	CASSQEEKPFFYGYTF
TRBJ1-2	TRBV11-2	CASSLRPENYGYTF
TRBJ2-7	TRBV29-1	CSVVGSSYEQYF
TRBJ2-1	TRBV7-2	CASSLSRYNEQFF
TRBJ2-1	TRBV28	CASSFLVGAGVYNEQFF
TRBJ1-5	TRBV18	CASSPAKNQPQHF
TRBJ1-5	TRBV5-4	CASSLYGGSNQPQHF
TRBJ1-3	TRBV5-6	CASSFRGAGNTIYF
TRBJ1-1	TRBV28	CASRRQGAAEAFF
TRBJ1-5	TRBV19	CASSMIRVANQPQHF
TRBJ2-1	TRBV30	CAWSWRPGDNEQFF
TRBJ1-1	TRBV29-1	CSVEKGDRGDAFF
TRBJ1-2	TRBV7-2	CASSSYSRGQSYGYTF
TRBJ2-7	TRBV18	CASSPRDRGMREQYF
TRBJ1-2	TRBV7-3	CASSSPRQIQIPNYGYTF
TRBJ2-1	TRBV10-1	CASAPGGYNEQFF
TRBJ2-7	TRBV10-3	CAISGISGQASYEQYF
TRBJ1-1	TRBV14	CASSQDIGDTEAFF
TRBJ2-7	TRBV29-1	CSVGDRVDHEQYF
TRBJ2-2	TRBV4-1	CASNRLAGDTGELFF
TRBJ2-6	TRBV27	CASTNHGTAGANVLTF
TRBJ1-5	TRBV18	CASSPEQGQSNQPQHF
TRBJ1-4	TRBV6-4	CASSGYTGGLATNEKLFF
TRBJ2-3	TRBV4-3	CASSQATTWSDTQYF
TRBJ2-5	TRBV21-1	CASSPGTSKWGPETQYF
TRBJ2-3	TRBV30	CAWTQRPRKLPDTQYF
TRBJ2-1	TRBV28	CASSKAGGLNEQFF
TRBJ2-1	TRBV4-3	CASRALAGFNEQFF
TRBJ2-3	TRBV4-3	CASSQGDYRVTDTQYF
TRBJ1-2	TRBV6-6	CASSYGHRVLAYGYTF